The T cell receptor beta chain under discussion was sequenced for a study of shared clonotypes between healthy human individuals. CD45RO-negative CD8 cells positively selected for CCR7 made up the naive population, which excluded terminally differentiated effector memory CD45RA+ cells. Details on this clone: In the same sample, other DNA sequences code for this CDR3.

The assay was immunoSEQ multiplex PCR, and TCRdb's table has in-frame clones only and misses some. The sample lists around 620,000 clones, approximately 96% occurring once. Trimming took 2 bases from V and 6 from J; bases not matched to a gene: 8. Per the germline V gene, CDR1 is MNHEY and CDR2 is SVGAGI. The CDR3 sequence is 15 residues long. This clonotype originated in a woman in her twenties or thirties in good health. The V and J genes are TRBV6-5 and TRBJ1-1; 8 bases match TRBD1. Sequenced sample: naive CD8+ T cells sorted from blood. CDR3 in amino acids: CASSYGQGLTPEAFF. For the CDR3, the DNA is TGTGCCAGCAGTTACGGACAGGGCCTCACTCCTGAAGCTTTCTTT.